Presented here are 12 T cell receptor beta chains from one specimen sequenced in a study of T cell responses to AZD1222 COVID-19 vaccine (dated by TCRdb to the early 2020s). Library preparation was by the immunoSEQ multiplex PCR assay. As stored in TCRdb, this immuneACCESS dataset retains in-frame rearrangements with V and J assigned. A fraction of the clones does not appear; measured against another copy, unresolved V genes explain less than half of the discrepancy, and the remainder lacks a known reason. In this sample the table shows some 95,000 clones, roughly nine tenths of which occur a single time. The ten largest clones represent 2.8% of the sample. According to the study, the label for this sample's time point signals: baseline before first vaccination. This specimen's treatment or condition label, per the study, means: meningococcal conjugate vaccine given as trial control. The specimen was peripheral blood, collected on day 0 of MenACWY control vaccination. These receptors all stem from an adult in good health.

The J gene is TRBJ1-1, the V gene TRBV9, with 7 bases identical to TRBD1. Trimming removed 0 bases from V and 4 bases from J; junction bases left unmatched: 3. This CDR3 spans 14 amino acids. CDR1 and CDR2 (germline): SGDLS, YYNGEE. The CDR3 sequence is CASSVDRGGTEAFF. The CDR3 DNA sequence: TGTGCCAGCAGCGTAGACAGGGGTGGCACTGAAGCTTTCTTT.

The chain links TRBV19 to TRBJ1-5; D not certain. The CDR3 totals 13 residues. Germline V gives CDR1 LNHDA, CDR2 SQIVND (reference sequence). The V end was cut by 6 bases, the J end by 0 bases, with 6 bases between. DNA of the CDR3: TGTGCCAGTAGCCTAATTAGCAATCAGCCCCAGCATTTT. The encoded protein is CASSLISNQPQHF.

The V call is TRBV7-2, the J call TRBJ2-5, with 15 bases aligning to TRBD2. The CDR3 consists of 16 residues. The V segment lost 1 base and the J segment 8 bases; nucleotides outside the gene matches: 5. Germline V gene lookup returns CDR1 SGHTA and CDR2 FQGNSA. CDR3 nucleotide sequence: TGTGCCAGCAGCTTAGACGGGACTAGCGGGGGGCCAACCCAGTACTTC. Translation: CASSLDGTSGGPTQYF.

The CDR3 sequence is CASSYTILTSGGSYNEQFF. In DNA, the CDR3 is TGTGCCAGCAGTTACACAATATTGACTAGCGGGGGCTCCTACAATGAGCAGTTCTTC. This sequence joins TRBV5-6 and TRBJ2-1; 12 positions agree with TRBD2. V lost 5 bases, J lost 0 bases, and 12 bases stayed unmatched. Germline assignment: CDR1 SGHDT and CDR2 YYEEEE. The CDR3 spans 19 residues.

This rearrangement joins TRBV6-2 or TRBV6-3 to TRBJ2-3, with 8 nucleotides matching TRBD2. J lost 4 bases, V lost 4 bases, and 13 bases had no gene match. Germline V gene lookup returns CDR1 MNHEY and CDR2 SVGEGT. This CDR3 has 17 residues. CDR3 region: CASSWPTGTRTADTQYF. The CDR3 DNA is TGTGCCAGCAGTTGGCCGACCGGGACTAGGACAGCAGATACGCAGTATTTT.

V usage is TRBV28 and J usage is TRBJ1-5, with a weak D call TRBD1 (5 bases). V shed 5 bases and J shed 6 bases, with 20 bases lying between them. Germline CDR1 and CDR2: MDHEN and SYDVKM. The CDR3 runs to 16 residues. The CDR3 DNA reads as TGTGCCAGCAGTCCGTTGGGGCGCGGGGACGCTCAGCCCCAGCATTTT. Translation gives CASSPLGRGDAQPQHF.

A word on this clone: Its ends do not fully match the called genes, so a read error is possible. The chain combines TRBV7-2 with TRBJ1-6, with TRBD1 matching 8 bases. CDR1 and CDR2 (germline): SGHTA, FQGNSA. This CDR3 comprises 15 residues. The CDR3 region has the DNA TGTGCCAGCAGCCTAGCGCAGGGGGCAAGTTCACCCCTCCACTTT. Translated: CASSLAQGASSPLHF.

The chain joins TRBV30 to TRBJ1-2; D is unresolved. Per germline, CDR1 GTSNPN and CDR2 SVGIG (reference sequence). The CDR3 covers 14 residues. Trimming stripped 4 bases from V and 0 bases from J, with 12 bases between. CDR3 loop: CAWNFGQSNYGYTF. The CDR3 DNA reads as TGTGCCTGGAATTTCGGCCAGTCTAACTATGGCTACACCTTC.

The chain links TRBV30 to TRBJ2-7; 7 nucleotides line up with TRBD2. Losses at the gene ends were 3 bases for V and 3 bases for J; bases not matched to a gene: 5. This CDR3 has 13 residues. The V gene's germline CDR1 is GTSNPN and CDR2 SVGIG (reference sequence). This chain's CDR3 is CAWRERGDYEQYF. As DNA, the CDR3 is TGTGCCTGGAGGGAGCGGGGAGACTACGAGCAGTACTTC.

This clone was found once. The V gene is TRBV6-2 or TRBV6-3, the J gene TRBJ1-4, with 9 bases aligning to TRBD1. Losses at the gene ends were 2 bases for V and 6 bases for J; bases not matched to a gene: 10. Per germline, CDR1 MNHEY and CDR2 SVGEGT. This CDR3 region has 17 residues. CDR3 protein: CASSYPTHRGRDEKLFF. In DNA form, the CDR3 reads TGTGCCAGCAGTTACCCGACCCACAGGGGGCGAGATGAAAAACTGTTTTTT.

J is TRBJ2-7 and V is TRBV12-3 or TRBV12-4; D call uncertain. With 2 bases removed from V and 9 bases from J, the gap between germline ends came to 14 bases. The CDR3 has 13 amino acids. CDR3 DNA: TGTGCCAGCAGTTTAAATTTTAGTTCGAGGCAGTACTTC. Residues: CASSLNFSSRQYF.

This chain joins TRBV11-3 and TRBJ2-1; D assignment may be TRBD1 or TRBD2 (5 bases each). This CDR3 region has 15 residues. V was clipped by 5 bases and J by 9 bases, with 20 bases between them. Per the germline V gene, CDR1 is SGHNT and CDR2 is YENEEA. The CDR3 protein is CASSSRGLGVGEQFF. CDR3 in DNA: TGTGCCAGCAGCAGTCGAGGACTGGGGGTCGGTGAGCAGTTCTTC.